The T cell receptor beta chain described here comes from a study of T-cell reconstitution after alpha-beta-depleted transplantation in children. This CDR3 has 14 amino acids. Trimming removed 0 bases from V and 7 bases from J; junction bases left unmatched: 4. Germline V gene lookup returns CDR1 DFQATT and CDR2 SNEGSKA (reference sequence). For TCRbeta, the library was prepared with unique molecular identifiers. From the PCR reads, TCRdb called clonotypes with MiXCR, one entry per CDR3 protein. Of roughly 90,000 distinct CDR3 sequences listed, 12% are singletons. This clonotype was found many times. J is TRBJ2-5 and V is TRBV20-1; 11 bases map to TRBD2. This clonotype was sampled from a human donor who donated a stem cell graft to a child with inherited bone marrow failure. This sample comprised PBMCs from the stem cell graft donor, obtained from the stem cell graft. The CDR3 region has the DNA TGCAGTGCTAGAGATAGCGGGGGGGGCGGGACCCAGTACTTC. Translation gives CSARDSGGGGTQYF.